This T cell receptor beta chain was found in a study of tumor-infiltrating lymphocytes in localized non-small cell lung cancer. Study outcomes and limitations: IM1 and IM2 tumors showed no difference in T-cell fraction. Tumor T-cell fraction was not associated with recurrence-free survival.

Some clones are missing from TCRdb's copy, which holds only in-frame ones; the method was immunoSEQ multiplex PCR. The sample yields 9,500 to 15,000 clones, 60% to 85% seen once. CDR3 length equals 16 residues. V dropped 1 base and J dropped 4; count of bases not matched to a gene: 5. The germline V gene encodes CDR1 SQVTM and CDR2 ANQGSEA. On this clone: Its cognate antigen is unknown.

Sequenced input: lung tumor tissue. The V and J genes are TRBV29-1 and TRBJ2-2; 11 bases match TRBD2. The source is a human donor with non-small cell lung cancer. The CDR3 DNA reads TGCAGCGTTGAAGCTTTAGCGGGAGGGCGCACCGGGGAGCTGTTTTTT. Protein: CSVEALAGGRTGELFF.